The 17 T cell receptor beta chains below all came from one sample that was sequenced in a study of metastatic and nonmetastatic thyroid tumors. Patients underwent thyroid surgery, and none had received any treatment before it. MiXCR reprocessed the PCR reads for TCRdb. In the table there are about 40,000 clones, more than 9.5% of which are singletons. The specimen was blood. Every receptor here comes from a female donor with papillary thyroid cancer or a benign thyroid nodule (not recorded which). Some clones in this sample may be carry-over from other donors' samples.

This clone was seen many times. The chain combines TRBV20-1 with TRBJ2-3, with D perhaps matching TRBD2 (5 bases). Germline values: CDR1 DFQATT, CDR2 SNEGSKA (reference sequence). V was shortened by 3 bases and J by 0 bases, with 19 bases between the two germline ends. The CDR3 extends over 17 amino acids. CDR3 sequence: CSASTYDRRASTDTQYF. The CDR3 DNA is TGCAGTGCTAGTACATACGACCGGCGGGCGAGCACAGATACGCAGTATTTT.

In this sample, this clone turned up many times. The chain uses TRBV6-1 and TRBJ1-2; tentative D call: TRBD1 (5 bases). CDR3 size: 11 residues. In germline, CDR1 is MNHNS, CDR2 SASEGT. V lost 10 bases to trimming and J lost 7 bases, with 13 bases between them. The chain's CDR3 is CATGTSAGYTF. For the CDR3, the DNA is TGTGCCACTGGGACGTCCGCTGGCTACACCTTC.

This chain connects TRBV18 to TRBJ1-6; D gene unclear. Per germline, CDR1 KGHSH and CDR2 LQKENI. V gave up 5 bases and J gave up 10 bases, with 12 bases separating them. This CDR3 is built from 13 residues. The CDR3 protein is CASSGSDISPLHF. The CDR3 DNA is TGTGCCAGCTCAGGATCGGATATCTCACCCCTCCACTTT.

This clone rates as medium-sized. This CDR3 reads CASSLRWGPEKLFF. CDR3 coding DNA: TGCGCCAGCAGCCTCCGGTGGGGTCCCGAAAAACTGTTTTTT. This chain connects TRBV4-1 to TRBJ1-4; D uncertain. Trimming pared 4 bases from V and 8 bases from J, leaving 14 bases between. The CDR3 spans 14 residues. Germline assignment: CDR1 MGHRA and CDR2 YSYEKL.

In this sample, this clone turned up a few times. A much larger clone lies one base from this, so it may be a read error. Here the CDR3 DNA reads TGTTCCATCAGTGTGGCCAGCGGAGCCTACGAGCAGTACTTC. Protein: CSISVASGAYEQYF. The chain carries TRBV10-3 and TRBJ2-7; D is perhaps TRBD2 (5 bases). This CDR3 is built from 14 residues. Looked up from germline, CDR1 is ENHRY and CDR2 is SYGVKD.

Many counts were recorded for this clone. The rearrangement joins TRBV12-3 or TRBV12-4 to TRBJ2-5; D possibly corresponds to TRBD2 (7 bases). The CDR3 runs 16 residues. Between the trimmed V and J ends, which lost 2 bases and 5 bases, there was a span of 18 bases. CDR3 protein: CASSLKGGGFRETQYF. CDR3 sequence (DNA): TGTGCCAGCAGTTTAAAGGGGGGGGGGTTCAGGGAGACCCAGTACTTC.

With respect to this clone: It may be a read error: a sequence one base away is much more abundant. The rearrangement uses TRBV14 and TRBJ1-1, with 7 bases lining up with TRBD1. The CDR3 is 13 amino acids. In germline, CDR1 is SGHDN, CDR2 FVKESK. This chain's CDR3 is CASSQTGNTGAFF. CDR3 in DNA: TGTGCCAGCAGCCAGACAGGGAACACTGGAGCTTTCTTT. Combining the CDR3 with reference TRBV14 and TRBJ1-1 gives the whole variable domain EAGVTQFPSHSVIEKGQTVTLRCDPISGHDNLYWYRRVMGKEIKFLLHFVKESKQDESGMPNNRFLAERTGGTYSTLKVQPAELEDSGVYFCASSQTGNTGAFFGQGTRLTVV.

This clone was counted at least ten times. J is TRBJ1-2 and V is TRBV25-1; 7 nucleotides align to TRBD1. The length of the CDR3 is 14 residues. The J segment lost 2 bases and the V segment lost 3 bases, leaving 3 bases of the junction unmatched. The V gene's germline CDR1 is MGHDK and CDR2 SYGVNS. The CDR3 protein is CASSDPTGNYGYTF. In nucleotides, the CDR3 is TGTGCCAGCAGTGATCCGACAGGGAACTATGGCTACACCTTC.

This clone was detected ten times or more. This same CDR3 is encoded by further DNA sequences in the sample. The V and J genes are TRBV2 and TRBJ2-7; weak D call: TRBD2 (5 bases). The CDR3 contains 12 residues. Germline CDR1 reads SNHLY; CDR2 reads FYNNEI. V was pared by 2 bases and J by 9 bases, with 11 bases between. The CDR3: CASSEPRGRQYF. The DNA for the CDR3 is TGTGCCAGCAGTGAACCCCGGGGTAGGCAGTACTTC.

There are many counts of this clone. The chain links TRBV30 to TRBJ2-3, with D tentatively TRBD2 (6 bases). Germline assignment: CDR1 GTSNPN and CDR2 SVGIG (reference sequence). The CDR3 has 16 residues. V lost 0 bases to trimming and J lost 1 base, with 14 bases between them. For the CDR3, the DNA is TGTGCCTGGAGTGTACGTTGGCGGGAAGGCACAGATACGCAGTATTTT. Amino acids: CAWSVRWREGTDTQYF.

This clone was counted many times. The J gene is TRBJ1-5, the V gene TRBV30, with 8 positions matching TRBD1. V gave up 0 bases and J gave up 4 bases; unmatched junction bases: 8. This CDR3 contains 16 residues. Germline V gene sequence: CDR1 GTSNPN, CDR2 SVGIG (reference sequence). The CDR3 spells CAWSVRRGQANQPQHF. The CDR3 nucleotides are TGTGCCTGGAGTGTCCGGCGGGGACAGGCAAATCAGCCCCAGCATTTT.

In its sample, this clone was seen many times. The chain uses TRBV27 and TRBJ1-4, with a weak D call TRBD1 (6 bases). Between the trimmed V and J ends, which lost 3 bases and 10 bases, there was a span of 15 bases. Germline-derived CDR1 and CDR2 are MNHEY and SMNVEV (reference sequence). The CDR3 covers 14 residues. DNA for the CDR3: TGTGCCAGCAGTTTTACACGACAGGACGGAAAACTGTTTTTT. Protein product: CASSFTRQDGKLFF.

In DNA, the CDR3 is TGCAGTGGTAGGCTAGCGTTAGTTCCCTCCGAGTTCTTC. Residues: CSGRLALVPSEFF. The V call is TRBV20-1, the J call TRBJ2-1, with D maybe TRBD2 (6 bases). Trimming shortened V by 7 bases and J by 14 bases, and 24 bases separated the two germline ends. This CDR3 region has 13 residues. Germline V CDR1 and CDR2: DFQATT, SNEGSKA (reference sequence).

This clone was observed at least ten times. CDR3 region: CASSLERESEQFF. The CDR3 DNA sequence: TGTGCCAGCAGTTTAGAGCGGGAGAGTGAGCAGTTCTTC. The V call is TRBV12-3 or TRBV12-4, the J call TRBJ2-1; 8 bases match TRBD2. Trimming took 1 base from V and 9 from J; bases not matched to a gene: 2. The CDR3 has 13 amino acids.

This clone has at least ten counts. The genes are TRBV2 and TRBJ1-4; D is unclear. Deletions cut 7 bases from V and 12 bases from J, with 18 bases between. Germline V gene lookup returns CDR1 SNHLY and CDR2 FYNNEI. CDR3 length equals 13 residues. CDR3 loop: CASTKDWALELFF. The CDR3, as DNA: TGTGCCAGCACCAAGGACTGGGCCTTAGAACTGTTTTTT.

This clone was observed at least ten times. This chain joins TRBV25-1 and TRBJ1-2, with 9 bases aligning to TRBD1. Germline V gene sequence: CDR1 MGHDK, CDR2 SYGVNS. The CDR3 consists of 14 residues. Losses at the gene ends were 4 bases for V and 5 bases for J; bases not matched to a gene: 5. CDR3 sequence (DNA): TGTGCCAGCAGTGCACCGGGACAGGGTTATGGCTACACCTTC. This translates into CASSAPGQGYGYTF.

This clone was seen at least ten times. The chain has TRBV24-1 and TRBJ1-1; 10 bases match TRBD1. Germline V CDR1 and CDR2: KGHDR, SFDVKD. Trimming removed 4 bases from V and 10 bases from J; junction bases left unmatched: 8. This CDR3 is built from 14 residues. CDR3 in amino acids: CATSETGQGGRAFF. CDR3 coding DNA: TGTGCCACCAGTGAAACCGGACAGGGGGGCAGAGCTTTCTTT.